The 9 T cell receptor beta chains below come from one sample, sequenced in a study of T-cell memory formation after mild COVID-19. TCRdb redid the calling of the 5' RACE reads with MiXCR, one entry per CDR3 protein. The data show around 440,000 distinct CDR3 sequences, 15% to 20% seen once. Sequencing was performed on PBMCs or a T cell subset sorted from them (not recorded which). These receptors all stem from an adult woman who had mild COVID-19 (a few samples of this study predate the infection). Cell type and time point are not known.

The chain carries TRBV27 and TRBJ1-6; 7 positions match TRBD1. The CDR3 extends over 15 amino acids. After removal of 2 bases from V and 8 bases from J, the junction contained 6 bases not matched to a gene. Germline V gene sequence: CDR1 MNHEY, CDR2 SMNVEV (reference sequence). The CDR3 protein is CASSLGDSGYSPLHF. CDR3 sequence (DNA): TGTGCCAGCAGTTTAGGGGACAGCGGTTATTCACCCCTCCACTTT.

V and J are TRBV4-3 and TRBJ1-5; D not certain. The V end lost 0 bases, the J end lost 7 bases, and 13 bases lay between the germline ends. Germline lookup yields CDR1 LGHNA and CDR2 YSLEER. This CDR3 region has 15 residues. The CDR3 region is CASSQDGKGIQPQHF. The CDR3, as DNA: TGCGCCAGCAGCCAAGATGGGAAGGGAATACAGCCCCAGCATTTT.

The chain combines TRBV6-6 with TRBJ1-5; 7 bases map to TRBD1. This CDR3 is built from 15 residues. CDR1 and CDR2 from the germline V gene are MNHNY and SVGAGI (reference sequence). Trimming cost V 10 bases and J 1 base; bases outside gene matches: 10. The CDR3 reads CATLEGTASNQPQHF. CDR3 nucleotide sequence: TGTGCCACTCTGGAGGGGACAGCGAGCAATCAGCCCCAGCATTTT.

This clonotype was found a few times. V is TRBV4-2 and J is TRBJ2-2, with D tentatively TRBD2 (6 bases). Germline V CDR1 and CDR2: LGHNA, YNFKEQ. V was cut by 1 base and J by 5 bases, with 14 bases left in between. The CDR3 has 16 residues. The CDR3 protein is CASSQVGGSWTGELFF. The CDR3, as DNA: TGTGCCAGCAGCCAAGTAGGAGGGAGCTGGACCGGGGAGCTGTTTTTT.

This clonotype was found a few times. DNA for the CDR3: TGTGCCAGCAGCGTCACACTCTCAGCGGGGGGGCCGTATGAGCAGTTCTTC. Translating it yields CASSVTLSAGGPYEQFF. The rearrangement uses TRBV7-9 and TRBJ2-1, with 10 positions matching TRBD2. After removal of 5 bases from V and 8 bases from J, the junction contained 15 bases not matched to a gene. This CDR3 has 17 amino acids. From germline, CDR1 is SEHNR and CDR2 FQNEAQ (reference sequence).

This clonotype appeared a few times. The gene calls are TRBV9 and TRBJ2-1; D is ambiguous. Germline-derived CDR1 and CDR2 are SGDLS and YYNGEE. With 3 bases removed from V and 0 bases from J, the gap between germline ends came to 10 bases. The CDR3 has 15 amino acids. CDR3 sequence: CASSATGNSYNEQFF. The CDR3 DNA reads as TGTGCCAGCAGCGCCACTGGGAACTCCTACAATGAGCAGTTCTTC.

This chain links TRBV7-3 with TRBJ1-1, with 7 positions matching TRBD1. The CDR3 covers 14 residues. V was clipped by 3 bases and J by 2 bases; unmatched bases: 3. The germline V gene has CDR1 SGHTA and CDR2 FQGTGA. CDR3 in amino acids: CASSFGTENTEAFF. DNA of the CDR3: TGTGCCAGCAGCTTCGGGACAGAAAACACTGAAGCTTTCTTT.

The V and J genes are TRBV20-1 and TRBJ2-3; D is unresolved. The CDR3 has 13 residues. V was trimmed by 5 bases and J by 1 base, leaving 10 bases between them. Germline V lookup: CDR1 DFQATT, CDR2 SNEGSKA (reference sequence). CDR3 bases: TGCAGTGCTCCCTGGGTTGGCACAGATACGCAGTATTTT. Protein: CSAPWVGTDTQYF.

The chain is built from TRBV6-2 or TRBV6-3 and TRBJ2-7; 9 bases are a match to TRBD1. Per germline, CDR1 MNHEY and CDR2 SVGEGT. V lost 4 bases and J lost 9; bases outside the gene matches: 25. This CDR3 spans 19 amino acids. As DNA, the CDR3 is TGTGCCAGCAGTTCCCTGGACCGGGACAGGGTTTACCCCTACGAGCGGCAGTACTTC. This sequence encodes CASSSLDRDRVYPYERQYF.